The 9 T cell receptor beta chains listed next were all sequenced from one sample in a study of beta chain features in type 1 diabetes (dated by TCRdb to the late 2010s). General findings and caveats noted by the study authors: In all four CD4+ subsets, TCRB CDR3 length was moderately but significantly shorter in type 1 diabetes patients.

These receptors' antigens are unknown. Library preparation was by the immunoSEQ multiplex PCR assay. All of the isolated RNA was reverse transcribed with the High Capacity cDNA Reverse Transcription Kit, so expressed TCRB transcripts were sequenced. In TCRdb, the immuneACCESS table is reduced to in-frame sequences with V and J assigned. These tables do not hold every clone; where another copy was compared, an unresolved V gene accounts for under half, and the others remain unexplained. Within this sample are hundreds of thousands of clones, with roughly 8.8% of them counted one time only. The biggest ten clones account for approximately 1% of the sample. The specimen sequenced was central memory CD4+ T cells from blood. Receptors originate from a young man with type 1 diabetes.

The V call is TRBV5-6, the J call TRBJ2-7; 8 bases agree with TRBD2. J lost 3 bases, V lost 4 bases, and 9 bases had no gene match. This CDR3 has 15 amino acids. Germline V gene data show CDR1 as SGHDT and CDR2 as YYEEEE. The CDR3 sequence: CASSPNPGLDYEQYF. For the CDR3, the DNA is TGTGCCAGCAGCCCGAACCCGGGACTAGACTACGAGCAGTACTTC.

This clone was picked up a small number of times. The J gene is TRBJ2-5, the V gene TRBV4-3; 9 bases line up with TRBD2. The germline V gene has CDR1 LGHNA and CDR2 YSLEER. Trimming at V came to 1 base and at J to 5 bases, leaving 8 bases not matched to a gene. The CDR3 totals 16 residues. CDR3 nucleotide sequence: TGCGCCAGCAGCCAAGCCGAGGCTAGCGGGGTGGAGACCCAGTACTTC. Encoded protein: CASSQAEASGVETQYF.

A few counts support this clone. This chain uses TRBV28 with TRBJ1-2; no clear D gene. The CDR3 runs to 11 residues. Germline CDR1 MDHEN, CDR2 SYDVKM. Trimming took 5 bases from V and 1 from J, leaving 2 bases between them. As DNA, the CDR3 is TGTGCCAGCAGTGTTAACTATGGCTACACCTTC. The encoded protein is CASSVNYGYTF.

Here the CDR3 DNA reads TGCGCCAGCAGCCAAGATCTCAACCCAGCCAAAAACATTCAGTACTTC. It yields the protein CASSQDLNPAKNIQYF. The chain has TRBV4-1 and TRBJ2-4, with no clear D. V was trimmed by 0 bases and J by 0 bases, leaving 9 bases between them. The CDR3 has 16 amino acids. Germline V gene lookup returns CDR1 MGHRA and CDR2 YSYEKL.

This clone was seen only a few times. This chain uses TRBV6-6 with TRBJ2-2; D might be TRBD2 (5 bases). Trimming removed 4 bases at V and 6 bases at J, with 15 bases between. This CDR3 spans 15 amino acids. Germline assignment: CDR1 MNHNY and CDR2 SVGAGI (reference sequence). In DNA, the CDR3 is TGTGCCAGCAGTTCGGCCGGACTCCTCGCCGGGGAGCTGTTTTTT. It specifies CASSSAGLLAGELFF.

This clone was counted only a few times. The CDR3 DNA follows: TGTGCCAGCAGCGTCGGGACATCGCTTAACTATGGCTACACCTTC. Translated, it gives CASSVGTSLNYGYTF. This chain uses TRBV9 with TRBJ1-2, with TRBD1 as a possible D gene (6 bases). From germline, CDR1 is SGDLS and CDR2 YYNGEE. The CDR3 consists of 15 residues. Trimming took off 2 bases at V and 1 base at J, with 12 bases between the two ends. Combining the CDR3 with reference TRBV9 and TRBJ1-2 gives the whole variable domain DSGVTQTPKHLITATGQRVTLRCSPRSGDLSVYWYQQSLDQGLQFLIQYYNGEERAKGNILERFSAQQFPDLHSELNLSSLELGDSALYFCASSVGTSLNYGYTFGSGTRLTVV.

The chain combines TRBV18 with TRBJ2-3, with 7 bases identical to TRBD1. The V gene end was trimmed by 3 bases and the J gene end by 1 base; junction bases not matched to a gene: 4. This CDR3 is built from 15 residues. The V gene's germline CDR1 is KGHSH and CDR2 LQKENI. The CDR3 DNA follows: TGTGCCAGCTCACCCCTTGGACAGGGCACAGATACGCAGTATTTT. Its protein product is CASSPLGQGTDTQYF.

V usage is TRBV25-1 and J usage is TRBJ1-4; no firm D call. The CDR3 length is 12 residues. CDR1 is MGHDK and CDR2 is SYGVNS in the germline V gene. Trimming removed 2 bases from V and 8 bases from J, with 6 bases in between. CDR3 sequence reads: CASSEGREKLFF. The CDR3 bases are TGTGCCAGCAGTGAAGGGAGAGAAAAACTGTTTTTT.

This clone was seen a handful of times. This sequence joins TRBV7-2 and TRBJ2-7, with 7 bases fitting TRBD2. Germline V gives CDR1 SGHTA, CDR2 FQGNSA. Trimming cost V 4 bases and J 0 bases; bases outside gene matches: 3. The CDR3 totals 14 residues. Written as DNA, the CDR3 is TGTGCCAGCAGCTCTCTAGCGGTCTCCTACGAGCAGTACTTC. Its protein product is CASSSLAVSYEQYF.